This passage covers 3 T cell receptor beta chains from one sample sequenced in a study of shared clonotypes between healthy human individuals. Sequencing was performed with immunoSEQ multiplex PCR; in TCRdb, only in-frame clones are kept and a portion is missing. There are 2 million or so clones in the sample; 90% to 95% occur only once, and roughly 0.13% lies in the top ten. Sequenced sample: naive CD4+ T cells sorted from blood. Sample subset: CD45RA+ positively selected. These receptors were taken from a man younger than 30 in good health.

The chain combines TRBV30 with TRBJ1-1; D is perhaps TRBD1 (6 bases). Per germline, CDR1 GTSNPN and CDR2 SVGIG (reference sequence). The CDR3 is 15 residues long. V was clipped by 5 bases and J by 1 base, with 17 bases between them. CDR3 sequence: CAWGTQGLANTEAFF. DNA of the CDR3: TGTGCCTGGGGAACCCAGGGGCTGGCGAACACTGAAGCTTTCTTT.

The chain uses TRBV6-5 and TRBJ1-3; D is unresolved. V was cut by 5 bases and J by 2 bases, with 10 bases left in between. The CDR3 runs to 14 residues. Per germline, CDR1 MNHEY and CDR2 SVGAGI. The CDR3 sequence: CASSRDGPGNTIYF. Here the CDR3 DNA reads TGTGCCAGCAGTCGCGACGGTCCTGGAAACACCATATATTTT.

The chain is built from TRBV27 and TRBJ2-5; 9 bases map to TRBD1. CDR3 length: 16 residues. Germline CDR1 and CDR2: MNHEY and SMNVEV (reference sequence). V shed 8 bases and J 4 bases; nucleotides not matched to a gene: 14. CDR3 DNA: TGTGCCAGCGGAAAAGGCGTAGGACAGGGGTTAGAGACCCAGTACTTC. Translating it yields CASGKGVGQGLETQYF.